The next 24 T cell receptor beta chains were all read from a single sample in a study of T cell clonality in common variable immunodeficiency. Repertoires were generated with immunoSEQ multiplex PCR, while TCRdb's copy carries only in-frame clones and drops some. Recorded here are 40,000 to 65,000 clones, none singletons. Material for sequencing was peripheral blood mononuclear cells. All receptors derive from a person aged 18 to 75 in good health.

CDR3 residues: CSARTSSGSADTQYF. The CDR3 bases that were read are TGCAGTGCTAGAACGAGTAGCGGGAGTGCAGATACG. This chain uses TRBV20-1 with TRBJ2-3; TRBD2 matches at 9 bases. From the germline J gene comes the end of the CDR3, since the read stops 3 residues before it. Germline assignment: CDR1 DFQATT and CDR2 SNEGSKA (reference sequence). After removal of 2 bases from V and 4 bases from J, the junction contained 7 bases not matched to a gene. The CDR3 has 15 amino acids.

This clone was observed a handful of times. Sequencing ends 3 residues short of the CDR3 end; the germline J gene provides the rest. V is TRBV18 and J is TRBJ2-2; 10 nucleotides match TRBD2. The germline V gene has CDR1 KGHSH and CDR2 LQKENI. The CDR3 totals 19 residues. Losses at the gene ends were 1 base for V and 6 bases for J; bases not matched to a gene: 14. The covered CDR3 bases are TGTGCCAGCTCACCACTAGCCGGGGGCCTAGCGGGAGTTCCCGGGGAG. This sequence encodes CASSPLAGGLAGVPGE. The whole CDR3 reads CASSPLAGGLAGVPGELFF.

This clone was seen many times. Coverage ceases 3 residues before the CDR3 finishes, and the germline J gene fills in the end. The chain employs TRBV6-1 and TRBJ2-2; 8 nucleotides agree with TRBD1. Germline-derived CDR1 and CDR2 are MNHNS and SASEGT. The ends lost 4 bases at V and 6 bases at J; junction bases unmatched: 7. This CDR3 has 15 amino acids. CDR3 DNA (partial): TGTGCCAGCAGTGTGGACAGGGAAGGGGCCGGGGAG. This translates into CASSVDREGAGE. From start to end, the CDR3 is CASSVDREGAGELFF.

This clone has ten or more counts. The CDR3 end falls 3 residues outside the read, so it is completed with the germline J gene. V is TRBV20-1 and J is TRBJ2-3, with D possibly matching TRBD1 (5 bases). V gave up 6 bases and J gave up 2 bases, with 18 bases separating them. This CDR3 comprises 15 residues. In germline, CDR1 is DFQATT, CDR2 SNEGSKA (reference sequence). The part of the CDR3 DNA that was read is TGCAGTGCAAGCAGGGTTTTCACCCACACAGATACG. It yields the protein CSASRVFTHTDT. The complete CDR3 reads CSASRVFTHTDTQYF.

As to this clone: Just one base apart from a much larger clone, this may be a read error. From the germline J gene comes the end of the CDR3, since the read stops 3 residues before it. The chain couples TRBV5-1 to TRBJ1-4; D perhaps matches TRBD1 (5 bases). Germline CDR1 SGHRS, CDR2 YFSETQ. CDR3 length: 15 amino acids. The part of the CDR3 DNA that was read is TGCGCCAGCAGCCCCCAGGGCTCTGGGGCCAACGTA. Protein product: CASSPQGSGANV. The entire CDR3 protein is CASSPQGSGANVLFF.

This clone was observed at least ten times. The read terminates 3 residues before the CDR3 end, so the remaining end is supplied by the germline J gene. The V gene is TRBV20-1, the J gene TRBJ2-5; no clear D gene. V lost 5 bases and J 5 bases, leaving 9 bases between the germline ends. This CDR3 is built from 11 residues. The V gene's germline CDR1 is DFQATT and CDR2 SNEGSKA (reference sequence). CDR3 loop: CSAAQRETQYF. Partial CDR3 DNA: TGCAGTGCTGCCCAACGGGAGACC.

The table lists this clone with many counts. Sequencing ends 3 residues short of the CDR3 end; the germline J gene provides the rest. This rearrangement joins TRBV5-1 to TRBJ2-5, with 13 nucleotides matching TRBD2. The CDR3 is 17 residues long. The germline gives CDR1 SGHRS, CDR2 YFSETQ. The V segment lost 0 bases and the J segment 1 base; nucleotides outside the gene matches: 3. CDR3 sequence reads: CASSLGTSGRGQETQYF. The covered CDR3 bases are TGCGCCAGCAGCTTGGGAACTAGCGGGAGGGGCCAAGAGACC.

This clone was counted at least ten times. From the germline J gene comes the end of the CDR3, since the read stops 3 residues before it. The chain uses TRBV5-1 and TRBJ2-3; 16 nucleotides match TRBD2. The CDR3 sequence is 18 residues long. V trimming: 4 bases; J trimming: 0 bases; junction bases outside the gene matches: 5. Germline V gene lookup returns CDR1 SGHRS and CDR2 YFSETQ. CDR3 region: CASSPRGLAGGSTDTQYF. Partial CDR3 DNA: TGCGCCAGCAGCCCCAGGGGACTAGCGGGAGGGAGCACAGATACG.

The CDR3 protein is CASSLGQEGLYEQYF. The CDR3 bases that were read are TGCGCCAGCAGCTTGGGACAGGAGGGCCTCTACGAG. This chain joins TRBV5-1 and TRBJ2-7; either TRBD1 or TRBD2 may supply D (6 bases each). The read falls 3 residues short of the CDR3 end, and the missing part is taken from the germline J gene. There are 15 residues in the CDR3. V was cut by 0 bases and J by 3 bases, with 13 bases left in between. Germline CDR1 and CDR2: SGHRS and YFSETQ. The full variable domain, its missing parts supplied by reference TRBV5-1 and TRBJ2-7, is KAGVTQTPRYLIKTRGQQVTLSCSPISGHRSVSWYQQTPGQGLQFLFEYFSETQRNKGNFPGRFSGRQFSNSRSEMNVSTLELGDSALYLCASSLGQEGLYEQYFGPGTRLTVT.

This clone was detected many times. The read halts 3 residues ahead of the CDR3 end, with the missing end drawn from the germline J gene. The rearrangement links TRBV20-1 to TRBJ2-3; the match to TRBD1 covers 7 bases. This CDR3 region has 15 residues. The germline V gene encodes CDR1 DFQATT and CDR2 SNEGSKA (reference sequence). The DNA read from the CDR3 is TGCAGTGCTAGAGATGGGACAGTTCCTCAAGAGACG. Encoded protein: CSARDGTVPQET. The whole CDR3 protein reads CSARDGTVPQETQYF.

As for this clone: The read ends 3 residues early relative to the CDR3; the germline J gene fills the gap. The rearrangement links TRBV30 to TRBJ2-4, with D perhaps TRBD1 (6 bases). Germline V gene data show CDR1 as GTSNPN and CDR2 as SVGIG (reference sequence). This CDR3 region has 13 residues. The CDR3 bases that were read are TGTGCCTGGAGTCGGGACATGGCGAGCGGT. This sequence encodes CAWSRDMASG. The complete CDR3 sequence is CAWSRDMASGQYF.

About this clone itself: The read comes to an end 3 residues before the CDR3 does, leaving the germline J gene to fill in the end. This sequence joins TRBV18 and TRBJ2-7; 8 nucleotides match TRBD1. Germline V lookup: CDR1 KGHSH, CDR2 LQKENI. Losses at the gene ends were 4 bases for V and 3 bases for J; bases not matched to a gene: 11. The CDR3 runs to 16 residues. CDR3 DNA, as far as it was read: TGTGCCAGCTCACAAGATATGGGGACAGGCAACTACGAG. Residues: CASSQDMGTGNYE. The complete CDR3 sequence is CASSQDMGTGNYEQYF.

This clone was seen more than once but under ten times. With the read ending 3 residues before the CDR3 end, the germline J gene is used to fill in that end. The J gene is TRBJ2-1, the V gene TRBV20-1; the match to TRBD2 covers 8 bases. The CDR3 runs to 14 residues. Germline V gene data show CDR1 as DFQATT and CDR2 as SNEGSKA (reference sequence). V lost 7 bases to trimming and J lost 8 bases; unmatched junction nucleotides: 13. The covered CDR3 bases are TGCAGTGTCCGGGAGGGGACTTGGTTCTATGAG. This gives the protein CSVREGTWFYE. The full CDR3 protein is CSVREGTWFYEQFF.

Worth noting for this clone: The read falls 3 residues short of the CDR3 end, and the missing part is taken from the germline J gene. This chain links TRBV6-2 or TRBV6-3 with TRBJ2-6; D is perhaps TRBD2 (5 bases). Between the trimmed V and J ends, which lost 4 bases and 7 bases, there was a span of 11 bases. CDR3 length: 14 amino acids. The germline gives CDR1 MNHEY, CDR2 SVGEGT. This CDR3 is CASSSPAGANVLTF. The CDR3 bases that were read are TGTGCCAGCAGTTCTCCTGCGGGCGCCAACGTC.

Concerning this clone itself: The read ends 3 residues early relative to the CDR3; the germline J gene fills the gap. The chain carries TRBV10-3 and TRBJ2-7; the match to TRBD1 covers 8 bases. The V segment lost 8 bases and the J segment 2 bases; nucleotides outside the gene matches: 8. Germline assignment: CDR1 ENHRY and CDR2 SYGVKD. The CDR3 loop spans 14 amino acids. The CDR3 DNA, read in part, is TGTGCCATCGGACGGGGACAGGAAGCCTACGAG. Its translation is CAIGRGQEAYE. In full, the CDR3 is CAIGRGQEAYEQYF.

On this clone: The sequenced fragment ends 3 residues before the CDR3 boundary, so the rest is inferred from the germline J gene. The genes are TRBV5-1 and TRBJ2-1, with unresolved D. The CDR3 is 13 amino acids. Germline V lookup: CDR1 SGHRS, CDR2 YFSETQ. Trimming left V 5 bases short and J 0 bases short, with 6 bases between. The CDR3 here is CASRVDSYNEQFF. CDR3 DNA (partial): TGCGCCAGCAGGGTAGACTCCTACAATGAG.

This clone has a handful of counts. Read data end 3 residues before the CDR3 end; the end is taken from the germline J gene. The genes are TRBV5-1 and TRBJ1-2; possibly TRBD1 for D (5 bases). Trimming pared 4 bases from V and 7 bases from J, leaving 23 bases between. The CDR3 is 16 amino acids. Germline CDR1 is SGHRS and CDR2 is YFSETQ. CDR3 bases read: TGCGCCAGCAGCATTGCGCAACCAGGGAGCGTAGGTGGC. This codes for CASSIAQPGSVGG. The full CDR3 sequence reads CASSIAQPGSVGGYTF.

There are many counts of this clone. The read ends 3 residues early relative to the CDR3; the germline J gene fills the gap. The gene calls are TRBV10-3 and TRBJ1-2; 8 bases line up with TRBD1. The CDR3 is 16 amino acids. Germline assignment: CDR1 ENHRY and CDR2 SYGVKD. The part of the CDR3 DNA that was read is TGTGCCATCAGTGATTCGGGTTGGACAGGGCCTCGGGGC. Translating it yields CAISDSGWTGPRG. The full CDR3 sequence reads CAISDSGWTGPRGYTF.

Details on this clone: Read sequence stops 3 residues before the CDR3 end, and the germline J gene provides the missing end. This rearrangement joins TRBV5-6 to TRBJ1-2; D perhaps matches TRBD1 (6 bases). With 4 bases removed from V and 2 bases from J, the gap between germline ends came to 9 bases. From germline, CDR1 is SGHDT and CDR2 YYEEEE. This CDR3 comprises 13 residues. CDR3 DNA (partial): TGTGCCAGCAGCACTGACAGGAACTATGGC. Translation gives CASSTDRNYG. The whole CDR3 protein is CASSTDRNYGYTF.

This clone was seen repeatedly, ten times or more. CDR3 residues: CSSRWGVAETQYF. CDR3 DNA (partial): TGCAGCTCCCGATGGGGGGTAGCAGAGACC. This rearrangement joins TRBV20-1 to TRBJ2-5, with a tentative D call TRBD2 (6 bases). The read terminates 3 residues before the CDR3 end, so the remaining end is supplied by the germline J gene. Looked up from germline, CDR1 is DFQATT and CDR2 is SNEGSKA (reference sequence). This CDR3 has 13 residues.

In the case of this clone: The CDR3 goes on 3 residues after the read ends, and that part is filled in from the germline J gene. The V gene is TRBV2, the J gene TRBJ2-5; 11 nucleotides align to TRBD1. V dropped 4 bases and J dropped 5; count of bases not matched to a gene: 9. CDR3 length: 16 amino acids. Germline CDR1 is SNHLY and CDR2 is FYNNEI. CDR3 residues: CASSGPPDRGPETQYF. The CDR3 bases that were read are TGTGCCAGCAGTGGCCCTCCGGACAGGGGGCCGGAGACC.

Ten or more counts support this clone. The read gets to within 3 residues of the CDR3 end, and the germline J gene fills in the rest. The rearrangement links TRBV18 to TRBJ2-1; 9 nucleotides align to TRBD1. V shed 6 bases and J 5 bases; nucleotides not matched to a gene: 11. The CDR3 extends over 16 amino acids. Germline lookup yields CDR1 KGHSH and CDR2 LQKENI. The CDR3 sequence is CASSQLPGQGNNEQFF. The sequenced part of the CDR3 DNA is TGTGCCAGCTCTCAACTACCGGGACAGGGAAACAATGAG.

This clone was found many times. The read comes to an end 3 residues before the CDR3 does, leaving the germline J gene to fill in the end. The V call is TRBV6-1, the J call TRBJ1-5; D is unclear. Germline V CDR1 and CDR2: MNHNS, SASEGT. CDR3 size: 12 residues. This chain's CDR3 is CASSASEIPQHF. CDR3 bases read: TGTGCCAGCAGTGCTAGTGAGATACCC.

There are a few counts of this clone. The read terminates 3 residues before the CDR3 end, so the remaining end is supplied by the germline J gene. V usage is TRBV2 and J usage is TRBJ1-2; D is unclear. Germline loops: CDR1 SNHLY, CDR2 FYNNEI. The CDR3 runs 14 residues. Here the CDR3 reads CASGRSPGADTYTF. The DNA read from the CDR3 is TGTGCCAGCGGAAGGTCACCAGGCGCAGATACC.